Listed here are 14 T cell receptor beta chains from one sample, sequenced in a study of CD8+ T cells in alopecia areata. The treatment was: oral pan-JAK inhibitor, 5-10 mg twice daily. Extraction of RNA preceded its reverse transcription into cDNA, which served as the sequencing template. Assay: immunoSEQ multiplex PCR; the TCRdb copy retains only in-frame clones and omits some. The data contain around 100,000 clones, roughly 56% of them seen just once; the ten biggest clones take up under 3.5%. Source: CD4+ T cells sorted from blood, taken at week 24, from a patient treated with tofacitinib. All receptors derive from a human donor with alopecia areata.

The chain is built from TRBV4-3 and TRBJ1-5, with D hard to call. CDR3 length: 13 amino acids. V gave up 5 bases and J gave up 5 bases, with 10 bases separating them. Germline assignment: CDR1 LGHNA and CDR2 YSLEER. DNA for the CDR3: TGCGCCAGCAGCTCCACCCTAGATCAGCCCCAGCATTTT. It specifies CASSSTLDQPQHF.

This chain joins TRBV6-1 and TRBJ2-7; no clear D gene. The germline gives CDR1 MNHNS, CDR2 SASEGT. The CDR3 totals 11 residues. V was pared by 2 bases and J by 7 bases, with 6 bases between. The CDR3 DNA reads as TGTGCCAGCAGTGAATTCTGGGAGCAGTACTTC. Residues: CASSEFWEQYF.

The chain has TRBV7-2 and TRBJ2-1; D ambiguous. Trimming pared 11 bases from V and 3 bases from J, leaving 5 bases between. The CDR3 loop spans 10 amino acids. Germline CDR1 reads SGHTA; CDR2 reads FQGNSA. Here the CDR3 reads CAAGYNEQFF. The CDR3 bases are TGTGCCGCCGGCTACAATGAGCAGTTCTTC.

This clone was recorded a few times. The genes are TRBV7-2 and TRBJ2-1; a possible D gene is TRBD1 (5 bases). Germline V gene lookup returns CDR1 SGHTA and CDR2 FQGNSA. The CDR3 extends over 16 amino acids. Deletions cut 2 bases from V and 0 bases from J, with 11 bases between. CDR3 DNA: TGTGCCAGCAGCTTAATACCTAGGGGCTCCTACAATGAGCAGTTCTTC. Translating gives CASSLIPRGSYNEQFF.

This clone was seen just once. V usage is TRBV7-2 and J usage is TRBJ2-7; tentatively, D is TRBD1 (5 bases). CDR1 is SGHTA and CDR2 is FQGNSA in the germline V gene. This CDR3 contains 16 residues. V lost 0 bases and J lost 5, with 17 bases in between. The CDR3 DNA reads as TGTGCCAGCAGCTTAGCGCTCTCAGGGAAGCTTAACGAGCAGTACTTC. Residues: CASSLALSGKLNEQYF.

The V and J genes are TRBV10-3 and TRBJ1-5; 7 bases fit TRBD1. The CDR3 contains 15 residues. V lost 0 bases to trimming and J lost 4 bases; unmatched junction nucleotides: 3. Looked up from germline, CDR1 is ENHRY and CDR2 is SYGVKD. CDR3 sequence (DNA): TGTGCCATCAGTGAGTCGGACAGGTTGAATCAGCCCCAGCATTTT. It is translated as CAISESDRLNQPQHF.

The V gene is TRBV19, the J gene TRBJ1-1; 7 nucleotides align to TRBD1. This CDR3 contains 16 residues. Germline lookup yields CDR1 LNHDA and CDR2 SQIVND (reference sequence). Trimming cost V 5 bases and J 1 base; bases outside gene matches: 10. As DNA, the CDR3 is TGTGCCAGTAGTCCCTACAGGGGATCGGGGAACACTGAAGCTTTCTTT. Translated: CASSPYRGSGNTEAFF.

The chain's CDR3 is CASSLGRDYYGYTF. The CDR3 bases are TGTGCCAGCAGCTTAGGAAGGGACTACTATGGCTACACCTTC. The chain employs TRBV7-9 and TRBJ1-2; possibly TRBD1 for D (5 bases). The CDR3 runs to 14 residues. Looked up from germline, CDR1 is SEHNR and CDR2 is FQNEAQ (reference sequence). The V gene lost 1 base and the J gene lost 3 bases, with 9 bases spanning the gap. Using reference TRBV7-9 and TRBJ1-2 for the parts outside the CDR3, the full variable domain is DTGVSQNPRHKITKRGQNVTFRCDPISEHNRLYWYRQTLGQGPEFLTYFQNEAQLEKSRLLSDRFSAERPKGSFSTLEIQRTEQGDSAMYLCASSLGRDYYGYTFGSGTRLTVV.

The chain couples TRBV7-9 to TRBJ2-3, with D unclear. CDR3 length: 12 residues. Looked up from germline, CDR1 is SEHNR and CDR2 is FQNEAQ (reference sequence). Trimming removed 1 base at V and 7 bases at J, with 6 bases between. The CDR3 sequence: CASSLEQNTQYF. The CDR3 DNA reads TGTGCCAGCAGCTTAGAGCAGAATACGCAGTATTTT.

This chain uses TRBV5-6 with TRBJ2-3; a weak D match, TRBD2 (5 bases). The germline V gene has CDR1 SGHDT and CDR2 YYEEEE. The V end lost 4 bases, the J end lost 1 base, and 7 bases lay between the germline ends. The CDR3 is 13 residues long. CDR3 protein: CASSPGGTDTQYF. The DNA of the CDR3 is TGTGCCAGCAGCCCCGGGGGCACAGATACGCAGTATTTT.

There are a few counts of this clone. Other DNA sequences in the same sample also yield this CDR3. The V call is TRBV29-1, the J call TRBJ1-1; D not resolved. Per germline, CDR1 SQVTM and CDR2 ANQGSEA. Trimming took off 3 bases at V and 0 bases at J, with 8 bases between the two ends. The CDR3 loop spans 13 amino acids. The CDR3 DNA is TGCAGCGTTGACCGCCGACTGAACACTGAAGCTTTCTTT. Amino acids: CSVDRRLNTEAFF.

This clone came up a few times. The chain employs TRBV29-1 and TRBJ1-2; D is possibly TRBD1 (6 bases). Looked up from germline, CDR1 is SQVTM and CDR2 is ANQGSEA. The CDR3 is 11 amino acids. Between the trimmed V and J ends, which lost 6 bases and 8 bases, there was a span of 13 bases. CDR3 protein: CSVFGGQGYTF. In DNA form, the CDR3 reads TGCAGCGTCTTCGGGGGGCAAGGCTACACCTTC.

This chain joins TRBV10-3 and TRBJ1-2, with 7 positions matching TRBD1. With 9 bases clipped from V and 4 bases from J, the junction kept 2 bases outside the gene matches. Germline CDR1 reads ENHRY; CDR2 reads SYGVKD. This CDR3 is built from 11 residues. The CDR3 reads CAIQGGYGYTF. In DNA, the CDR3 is TGTGCCATTCAGGGGGGCTATGGCTACACCTTC.

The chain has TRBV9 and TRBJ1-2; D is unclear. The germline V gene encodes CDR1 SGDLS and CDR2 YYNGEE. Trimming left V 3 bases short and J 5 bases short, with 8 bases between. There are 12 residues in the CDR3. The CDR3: CASSDRSYGYTF. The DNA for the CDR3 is TGTGCCAGCAGCGACCGCTCGTATGGCTACACCTTC.